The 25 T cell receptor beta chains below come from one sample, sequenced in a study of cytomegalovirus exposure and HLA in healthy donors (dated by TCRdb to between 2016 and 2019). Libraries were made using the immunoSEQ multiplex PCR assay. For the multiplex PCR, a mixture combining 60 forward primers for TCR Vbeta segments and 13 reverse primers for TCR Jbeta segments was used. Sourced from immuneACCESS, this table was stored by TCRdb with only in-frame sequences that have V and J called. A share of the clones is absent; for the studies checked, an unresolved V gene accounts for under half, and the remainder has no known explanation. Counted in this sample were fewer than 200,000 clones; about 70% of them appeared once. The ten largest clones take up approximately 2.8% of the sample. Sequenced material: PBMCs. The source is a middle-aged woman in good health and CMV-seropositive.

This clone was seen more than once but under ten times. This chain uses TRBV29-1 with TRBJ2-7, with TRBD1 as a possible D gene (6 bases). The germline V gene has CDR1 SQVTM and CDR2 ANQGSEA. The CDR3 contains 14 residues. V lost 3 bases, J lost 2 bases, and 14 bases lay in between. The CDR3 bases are TGCAGCGTTGATCGTCCAGGGGCACCCTACGAGCAGTACTTC. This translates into CSVDRPGAPYEQYF.

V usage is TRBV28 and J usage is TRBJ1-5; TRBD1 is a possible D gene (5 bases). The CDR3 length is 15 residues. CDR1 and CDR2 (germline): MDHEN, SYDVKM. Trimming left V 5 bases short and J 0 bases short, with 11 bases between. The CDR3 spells CASSTGDGSNQPQHF. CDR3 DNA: TGTGCCAGCAGTACGGGGGACGGTAGCAATCAGCCCCAGCATTTT. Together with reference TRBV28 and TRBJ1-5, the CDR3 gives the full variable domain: DVKVTQSSRYLVKRTGEKVFLECVQDMDHENMFWYRQDPGLGLRLIYFSYDVKMKEKGDIPEGYSVSREKKERFSLILESASTNQTSMYLCASSTGDGSNQPQHFGDGTRLSIL.

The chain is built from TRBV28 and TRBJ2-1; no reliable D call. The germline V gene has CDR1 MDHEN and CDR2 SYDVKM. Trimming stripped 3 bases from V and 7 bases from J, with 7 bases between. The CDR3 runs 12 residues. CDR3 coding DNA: TGTGCCAGCAGTTTTACCGGGAATGAGCAGTTCTTC. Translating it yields CASSFTGNEQFF.

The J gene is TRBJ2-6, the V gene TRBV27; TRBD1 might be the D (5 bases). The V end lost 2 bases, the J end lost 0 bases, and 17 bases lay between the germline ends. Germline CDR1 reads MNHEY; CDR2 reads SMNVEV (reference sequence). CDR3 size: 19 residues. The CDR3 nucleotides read TGTGCCAGCAGTTTAAGGTTTCAGGGTGTGGACTCTGGGGCCAACGTCCTGACTTTC. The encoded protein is CASSLRFQGVDSGANVLTF.

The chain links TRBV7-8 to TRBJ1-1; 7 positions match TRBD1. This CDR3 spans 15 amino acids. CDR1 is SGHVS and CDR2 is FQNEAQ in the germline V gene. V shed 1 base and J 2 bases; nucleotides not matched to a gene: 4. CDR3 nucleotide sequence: TGTGCCAGCAGCTTAGGACAGGGCTTAAACACTGAAGCTTTCTTT. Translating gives CASSLGQGLNTEAFF.

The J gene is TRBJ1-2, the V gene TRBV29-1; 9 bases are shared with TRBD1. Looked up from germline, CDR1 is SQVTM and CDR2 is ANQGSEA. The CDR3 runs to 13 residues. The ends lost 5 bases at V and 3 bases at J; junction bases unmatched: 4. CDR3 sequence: CSVHTGGDYGYTF. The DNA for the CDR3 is TGCAGCGTTCATACAGGGGGCGACTATGGCTACACCTTC.

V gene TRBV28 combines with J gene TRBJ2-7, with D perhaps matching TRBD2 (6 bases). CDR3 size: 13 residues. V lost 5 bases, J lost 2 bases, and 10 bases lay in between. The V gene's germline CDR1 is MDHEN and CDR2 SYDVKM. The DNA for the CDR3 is TGTGCCAGCAGTGCGGGGTTACCCTACGAGCAGTACTTC. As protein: CASSAGLPYEQYF.

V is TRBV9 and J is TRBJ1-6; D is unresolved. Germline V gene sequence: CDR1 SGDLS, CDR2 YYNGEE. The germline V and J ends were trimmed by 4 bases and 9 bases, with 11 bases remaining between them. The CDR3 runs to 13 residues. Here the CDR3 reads CASSSLGVSPLHF. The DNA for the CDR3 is TGTGCCAGCAGCTCCCTCGGAGTTTCACCCCTCCACTTT.

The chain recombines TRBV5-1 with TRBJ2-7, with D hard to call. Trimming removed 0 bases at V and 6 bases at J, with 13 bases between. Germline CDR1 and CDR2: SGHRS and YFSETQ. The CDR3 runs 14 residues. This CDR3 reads CASSLEELGFEQYF. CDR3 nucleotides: TGCGCCAGCAGCTTGGAGGAGCTTGGGTTCGAGCAGTACTTC.

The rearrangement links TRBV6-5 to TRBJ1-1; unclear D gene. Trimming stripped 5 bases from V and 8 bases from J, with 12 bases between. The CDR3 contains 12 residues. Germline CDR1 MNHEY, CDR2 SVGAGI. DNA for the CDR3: TGTGCCAGCAGTGAAGCCCCCCTCGAAGCTTTCTTT. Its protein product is CASSEAPLEAFF.

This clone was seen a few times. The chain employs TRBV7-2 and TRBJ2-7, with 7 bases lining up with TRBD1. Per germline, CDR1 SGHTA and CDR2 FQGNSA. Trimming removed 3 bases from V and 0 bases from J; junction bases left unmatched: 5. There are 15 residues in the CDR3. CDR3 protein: CASSLGQPISYEQYF. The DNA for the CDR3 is TGTGCCAGCAGCTTGGGACAGCCAATCTCCTACGAGCAGTACTTC.

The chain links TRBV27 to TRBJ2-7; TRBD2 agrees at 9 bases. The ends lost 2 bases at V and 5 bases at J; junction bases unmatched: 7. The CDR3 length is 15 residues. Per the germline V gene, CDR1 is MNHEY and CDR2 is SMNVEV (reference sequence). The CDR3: CASSLMGTSPHEQYF. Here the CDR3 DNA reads TGTGCCAGCAGTTTAATGGGGACTAGCCCCCACGAGCAGTACTTC.

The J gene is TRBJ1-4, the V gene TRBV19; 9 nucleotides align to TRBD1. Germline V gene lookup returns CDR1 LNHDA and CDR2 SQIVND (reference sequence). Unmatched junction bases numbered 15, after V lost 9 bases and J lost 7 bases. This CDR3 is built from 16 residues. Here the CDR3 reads CASVKGQGIGSEKLFF. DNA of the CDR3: TGTGCCAGCGTAAAGGGACAGGGTATCGGGAGTGAAAAACTGTTTTTT.

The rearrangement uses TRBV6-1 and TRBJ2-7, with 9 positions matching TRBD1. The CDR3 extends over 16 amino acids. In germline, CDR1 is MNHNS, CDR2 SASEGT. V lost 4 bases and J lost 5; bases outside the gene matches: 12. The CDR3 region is CASSGSGGQGYHEQYF. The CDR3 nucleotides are TGTGCCAGCAGTGGGTCGGGCGGACAGGGGTACCACGAGCAGTACTTC.

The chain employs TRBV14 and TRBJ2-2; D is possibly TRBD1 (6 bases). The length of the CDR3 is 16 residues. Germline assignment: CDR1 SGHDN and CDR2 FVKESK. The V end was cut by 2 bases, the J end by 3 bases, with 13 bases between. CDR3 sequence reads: CASSQSWGPDTGELFF. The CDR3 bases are TGTGCCAGCAGCCAAAGCTGGGGGCCGGACACCGGGGAGCTGTTTTTT. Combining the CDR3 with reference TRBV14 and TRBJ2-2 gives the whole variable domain EAGVTQFPSHSVIEKGQTVTLRCDPISGHDNLYWYRRVMGKEIKFLLHFVKESKQDESGMPNNRFLAERTGGTYSTLKVQPAELEDSGVYFCASSQSWGPDTGELFFGEGSRLTVL.

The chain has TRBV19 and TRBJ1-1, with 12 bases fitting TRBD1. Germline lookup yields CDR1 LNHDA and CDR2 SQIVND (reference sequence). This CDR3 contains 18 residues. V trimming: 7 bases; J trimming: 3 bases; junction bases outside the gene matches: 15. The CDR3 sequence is CASIKRMGQGAGYTEAFF. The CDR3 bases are TGTGCCAGTATCAAGCGAATGGGACAGGGGGCGGGGTACACTGAAGCTTTCTTT. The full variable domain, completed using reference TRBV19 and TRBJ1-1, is DGGITQSPKYLFRKEGQNVTLSCEQNLNHDAMYWYRQDPGQGLRLIYYSQIVNDFQKGDIAEGYSVSREKKESFPLTVTSAQKNPTAFYLCASIKRMGQGAGYTEAFFGQGTRLTVV.

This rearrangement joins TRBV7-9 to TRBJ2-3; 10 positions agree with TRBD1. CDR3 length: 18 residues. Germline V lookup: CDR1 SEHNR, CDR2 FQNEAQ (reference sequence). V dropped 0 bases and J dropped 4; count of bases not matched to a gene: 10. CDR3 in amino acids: CASSLARMGQGNADTQYF. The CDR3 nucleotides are TGTGCCAGCAGCTTAGCGCGGATGGGACAGGGGAATGCAGATACGCAGTATTTT.

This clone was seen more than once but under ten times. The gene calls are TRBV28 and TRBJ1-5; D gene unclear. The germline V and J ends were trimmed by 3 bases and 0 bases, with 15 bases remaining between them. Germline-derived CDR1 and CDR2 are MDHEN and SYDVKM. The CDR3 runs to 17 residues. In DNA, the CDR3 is TGTGCCAGCAGTTTTGGAGGTCGGGGAATTAGCAATCAGCCCCAGCATTTT. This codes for CASSFGGRGISNQPQHF.

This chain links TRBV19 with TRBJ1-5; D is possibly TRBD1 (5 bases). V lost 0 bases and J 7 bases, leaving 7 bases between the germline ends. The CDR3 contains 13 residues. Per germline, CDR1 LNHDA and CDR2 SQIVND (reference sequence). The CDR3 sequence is CASSIEEGQPQHF. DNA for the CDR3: TGTGCCAGTAGTATAGAGGAGGGGCAGCCCCAGCATTTT.

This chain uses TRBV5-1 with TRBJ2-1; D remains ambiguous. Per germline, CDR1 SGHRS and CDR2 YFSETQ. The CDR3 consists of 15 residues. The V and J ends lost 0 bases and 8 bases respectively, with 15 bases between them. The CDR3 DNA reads TGCGCCAGCAGCTTGGGCTCGGCTAGTATGTATGAGCAGTTCTTC. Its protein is CASSLGSASMYEQFF.

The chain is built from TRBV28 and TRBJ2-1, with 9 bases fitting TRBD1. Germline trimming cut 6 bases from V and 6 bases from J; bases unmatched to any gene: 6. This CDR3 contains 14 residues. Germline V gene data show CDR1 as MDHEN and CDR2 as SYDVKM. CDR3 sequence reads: CASRLGQGGNEQFF. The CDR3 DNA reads TGTGCCAGCAGACTGGGACAGGGAGGCAATGAGCAGTTCTTC.

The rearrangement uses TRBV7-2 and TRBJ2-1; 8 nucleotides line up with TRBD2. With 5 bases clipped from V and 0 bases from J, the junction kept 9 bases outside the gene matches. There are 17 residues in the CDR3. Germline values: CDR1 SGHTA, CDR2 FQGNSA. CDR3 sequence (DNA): TGTGCCAGCAGCGTGACACGAGCGGGGGTCTCCTACAATGAGCAGTTCTTC. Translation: CASSVTRAGVSYNEQFF.

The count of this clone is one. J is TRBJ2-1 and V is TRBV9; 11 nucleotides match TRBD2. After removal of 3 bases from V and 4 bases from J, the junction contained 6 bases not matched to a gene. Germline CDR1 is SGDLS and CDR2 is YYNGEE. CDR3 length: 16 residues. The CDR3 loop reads CASSADLAGGYNEQFF. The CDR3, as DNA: TGTGCCAGCAGCGCCGATCTAGCGGGAGGTTACAATGAGCAGTTCTTC.

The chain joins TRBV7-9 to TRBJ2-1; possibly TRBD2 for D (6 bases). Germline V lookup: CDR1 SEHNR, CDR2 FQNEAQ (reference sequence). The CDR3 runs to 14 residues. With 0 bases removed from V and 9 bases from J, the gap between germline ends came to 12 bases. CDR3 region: CASSLAGRTGEQFF. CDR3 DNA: TGTGCCAGCAGCTTAGCGGGGAGGACCGGTGAGCAGTTCTTC.

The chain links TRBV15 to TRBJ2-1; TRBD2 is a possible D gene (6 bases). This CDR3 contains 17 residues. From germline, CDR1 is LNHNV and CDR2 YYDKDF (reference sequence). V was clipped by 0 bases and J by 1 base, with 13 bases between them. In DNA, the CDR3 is TGTGCCACCAGCAGAGATCGCGGGGCATCGTCCTACAATGAGCAGTTCTTC. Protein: CATSRDRGASSYNEQFF.